Listed below are T cell receptor beta chains from one sample, sequenced in a study of T cell responses to AZD1222 COVID-19 vaccine. The protocol was immunoSEQ multiplex PCR, while the TCRdb copy is restricted to in-frame clones and leaves out a portion. The sample records about 60,000 clones, under 95% being singletons. Sample: peripheral blood, taken 28 days after the second dose of the MenACWY control vaccine. All receptors come from an adult who received the MenACWY meningococcal vaccine as a control. The CDR3 runs from the conserved cysteine through the conserved F or W. D genes are given only for firm matches. Rows give clone size only sometimes, using once, few, many, or a class for an expanded clone.

d_call j_call clone_size v_call cdr3_nt cdr3_aa
. TRBJ1-3 once TRBV6-5 TGTGCCAGCAGTTACACGAGAGGAAACACCATATATTTT CASSYTRGNTIYF
. TRBJ1-5 . TRBV7-2 TGTGCCAGCAGCTCAGGGGAGAATCAGCCCCAGCATTTT CASSSGENQPQHF
TRBD2 TRBJ2-7 . TRBV15 TGTGCCACCAGCAGGGCGGGCGGGAGTTACGAGCAGTACTTC CATSRAGGSYEQYF
. TRBJ1-5 . TRBV7-8 TGTGCCAGCAGCTCCTCACCCGATCAGCCCCAGCATTTT CASSSSPDQPQHF
. TRBJ1-5 . TRBV5-4 TGTGCCAGCAGCTTGTGGGGGGCGAGCAATCAGCCCCAGCATTTT CASSLWGASNQPQHF
. TRBJ1-1 . TRBV7-9 TGTGCCAGCAGCGCAACAGGGACCTCCCAGGGAAAGACTGAAGCTTTCTTT CASSATGTSQGKTEAFF
. TRBJ2-7 . TRBV7-9 TGTGCCAGCAGCATTCAGGGGTACTACGAGCAGTACTTC CASSIQGYYEQYF
TRBD2 TRBJ2-3 . TRBV10-3 TGTGCCATCAGTGAGGTCCTAGCGGAGGATACGCAGTATTTT CAISEVLAEDTQYF
TRBD1 TRBJ1-2 . TRBV28 TGTGCCAGCTCTACCGCCGGACAGGGTCTGGTAGGCTACACCTTC CASSTAGQGLVGYTF
. TRBJ1-4 . TRBV2 TGTGCCAGTACTAAGGCGACTACAACTAATGAAAAACTGTTTTTT CASTKATTTNEKLFF
. TRBJ2-7 . TRBV2 TGTGCCAGCGGGGCCAGGATTTCCAGCGAGCAGTACTTC CASGARISSEQYF
. TRBJ2-5 . TRBV19 TGTGCCAGCTCCTCTCGGTCCGGGACCCAGTACTTC CASSSRSGTQYF
. TRBJ2-5 . TRBV28 TGTGCCACCGACGTACCAATCCAAGAGACCCAGTACTTC CATDVPIQETQYF